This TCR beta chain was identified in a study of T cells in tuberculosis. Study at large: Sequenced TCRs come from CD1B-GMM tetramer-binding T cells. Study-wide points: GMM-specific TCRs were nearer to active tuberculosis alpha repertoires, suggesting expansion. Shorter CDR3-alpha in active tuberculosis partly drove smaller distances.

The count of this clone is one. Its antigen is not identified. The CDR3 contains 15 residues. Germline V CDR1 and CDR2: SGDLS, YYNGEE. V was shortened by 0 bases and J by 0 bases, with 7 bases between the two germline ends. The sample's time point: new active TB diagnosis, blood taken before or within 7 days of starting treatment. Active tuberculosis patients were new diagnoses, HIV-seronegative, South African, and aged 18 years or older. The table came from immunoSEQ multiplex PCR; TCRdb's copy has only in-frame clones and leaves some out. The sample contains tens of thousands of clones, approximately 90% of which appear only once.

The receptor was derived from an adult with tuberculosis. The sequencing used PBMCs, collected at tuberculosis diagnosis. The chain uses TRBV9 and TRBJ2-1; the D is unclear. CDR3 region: CASSVEAHSYNEQFF. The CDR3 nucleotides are TGTGCCAGCAGCGTAGAAGCTCACTCCTACAATGAGCAGTTCTTC.